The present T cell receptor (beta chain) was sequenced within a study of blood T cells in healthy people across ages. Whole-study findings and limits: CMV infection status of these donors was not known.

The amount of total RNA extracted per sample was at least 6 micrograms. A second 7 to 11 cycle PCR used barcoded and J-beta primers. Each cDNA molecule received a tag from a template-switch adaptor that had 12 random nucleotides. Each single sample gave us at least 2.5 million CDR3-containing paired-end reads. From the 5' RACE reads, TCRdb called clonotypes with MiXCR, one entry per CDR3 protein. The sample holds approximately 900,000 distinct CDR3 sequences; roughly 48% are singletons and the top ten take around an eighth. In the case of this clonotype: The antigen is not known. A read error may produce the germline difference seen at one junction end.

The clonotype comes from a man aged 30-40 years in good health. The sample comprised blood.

The CDR3: CTSSPSSIQGGVIETQYF. CDR3 DNA sequence: TGTACCAGCTCACCATCGAGTATCCAGGGAGGGGTAATTGAGACCCAGTACTTC. The gene calls are TRBV18 and TRBJ2-5, with TRBD2 identical over 7 bases. CDR3 length equals 18 residues. CDR1 and CDR2 (germline): KGHSH, LQKENI.